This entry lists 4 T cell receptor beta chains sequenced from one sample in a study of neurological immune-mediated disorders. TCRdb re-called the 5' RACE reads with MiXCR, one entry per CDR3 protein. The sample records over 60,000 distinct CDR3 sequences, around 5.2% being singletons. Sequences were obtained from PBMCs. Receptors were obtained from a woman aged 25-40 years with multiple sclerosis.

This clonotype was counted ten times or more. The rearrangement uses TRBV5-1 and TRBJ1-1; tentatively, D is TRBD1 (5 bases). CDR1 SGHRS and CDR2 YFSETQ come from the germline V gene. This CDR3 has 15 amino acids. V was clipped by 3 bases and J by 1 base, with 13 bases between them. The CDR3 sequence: CASSWATDWNTEAFF. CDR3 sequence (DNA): TGCGCCAGCAGCTGGGCGACAGACTGGAACACTGAAGCTTTCTTT.

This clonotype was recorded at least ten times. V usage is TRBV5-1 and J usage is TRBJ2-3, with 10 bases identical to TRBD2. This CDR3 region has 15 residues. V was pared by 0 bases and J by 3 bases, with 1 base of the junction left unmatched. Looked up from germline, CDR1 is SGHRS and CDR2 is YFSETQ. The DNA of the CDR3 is TGCGCCAGCAGCTTGGGAGCGGGGGGGACAGATACGCAGTATTTT. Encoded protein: CASSLGAGGTDTQYF.

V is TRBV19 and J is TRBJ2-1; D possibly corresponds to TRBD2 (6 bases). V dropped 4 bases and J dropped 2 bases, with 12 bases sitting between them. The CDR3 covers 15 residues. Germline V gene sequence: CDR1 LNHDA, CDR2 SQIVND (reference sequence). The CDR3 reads CASSNGGSTYNEQFF. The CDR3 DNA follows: TGTGCCAGTAGTAATGGGGGGAGTACCTACAATGAGCAGTTCTTC.

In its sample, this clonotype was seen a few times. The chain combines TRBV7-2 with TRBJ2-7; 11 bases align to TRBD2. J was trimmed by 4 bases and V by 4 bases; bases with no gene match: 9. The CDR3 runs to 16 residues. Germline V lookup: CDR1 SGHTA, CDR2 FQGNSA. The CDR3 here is CASSSGRLAGGYEQYF. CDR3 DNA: TGTGCCAGCAGCTCAGGAAGGCTAGCGGGGGGTTACGAGCAGTACTTC.